This T cell receptor beta chain appears in the sequencing data of a study of OX40 agonist ivuxolimab in advanced cancers. A word on this clone: The junction and the germline gene differ at one end; a read error may be behind it.

The CDR3 has 17 amino acids. CDR1 and CDR2 from the germline V gene are LNHNV and YYDKDF (reference sequence). Sequenced by immunoSEQ multiplex PCR; TCRdb stores in-frame clones only, minus some. The table lists about 81,000 clones, about 88% of them singletons. The rearrangement joins TRBV15 to TRBJ1-4, with D possibly being TRBD1 (5 bases). Sequenced material: CD4+ or CD8+ T cells sorted from blood, taken in a trial of the OX40 agonist ivuxolimab. The receptor's source is an adult with an advanced solid tumor such as melanoma, head and neck, liver or kidney cancer. The CDR3 loop reads CTTSRGQPGTDNEKLFF. Here the CDR3 DNA reads TGTACCACCAGCAGAGGTCAGCCCGGGACGGATAATGAAAAACTGTTTTTT.